One TCR beta chain is described in this entry. The target antigen is unknown. Gene names refer to mouse genes. Sequencing ends 1 residue short of the CDR3 end; the germline J gene provides the rest. Clones were read by immunoSEQ multiplex PCR, and TCRdb kept only the in-frame ones, dropping some. Seen here are about 7,900 clones, approximately 50% observed once, and the top ten hold approximately 8.4%. Sample time point: mouse harvest day 7 after allogeneic transplant. The graft held 10^6 splenic CD5+ T cells and 10^7 T-cell-depleted bone marrow cells. Tissues came from B6→BALB/c major-mismatch GVHD mice at day 7 or 14. This entry is derived from a study of tissue T cells after allogeneic stem cell transplantation. Trimming stripped 3 bases from V and 0 bases from J, with 12 bases between. The CDR3 covers 15 residues. Germline CDR1 and CDR2: KGHPV and FQNQEV (reference sequence). Study-level findings and limits: Tissue-detected TCR repertoire was only partly captured by blood and spleen T cells.

This chain links TRBV26 with TRBJ2-7; D is perhaps TRBD2 (6 bases). This clonotype originated in a female BALB/c mouse given C57BL/6 T cells with graft-versus-host disease after an allogeneic hematopoietic cell transplant. Sequenced material: gut tissue. CDR3 bases read: TGTGCCAGCAGTCTCGGGTGGGGGTACTCCTATGAACAGTAC. This encodes CASSLGWGYSYEQY. In full, the CDR3 is CASSLGWGYSYEQYF.